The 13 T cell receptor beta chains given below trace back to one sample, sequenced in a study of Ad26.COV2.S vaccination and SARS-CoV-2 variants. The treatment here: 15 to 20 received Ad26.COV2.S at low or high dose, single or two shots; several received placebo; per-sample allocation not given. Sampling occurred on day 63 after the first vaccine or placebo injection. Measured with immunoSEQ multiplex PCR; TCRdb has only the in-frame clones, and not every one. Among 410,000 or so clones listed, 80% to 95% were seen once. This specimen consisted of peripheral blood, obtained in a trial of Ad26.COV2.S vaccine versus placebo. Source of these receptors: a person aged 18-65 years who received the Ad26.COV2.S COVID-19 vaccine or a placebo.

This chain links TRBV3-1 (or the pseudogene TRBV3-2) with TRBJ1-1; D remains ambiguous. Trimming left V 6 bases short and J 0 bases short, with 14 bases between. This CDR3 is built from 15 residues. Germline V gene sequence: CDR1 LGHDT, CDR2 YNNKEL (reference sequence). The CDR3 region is CASRVEAGLNTEAFF. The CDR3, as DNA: TGTGCCAGCAGGGTGGAAGCAGGCCTGAACACTGAAGCTTTCTTT.

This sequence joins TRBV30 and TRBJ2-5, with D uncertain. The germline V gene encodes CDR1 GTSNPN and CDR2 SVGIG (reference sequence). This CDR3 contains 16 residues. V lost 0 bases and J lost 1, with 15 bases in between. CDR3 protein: CAWSVSGVGLQETQYF. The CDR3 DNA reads TGTGCCTGGAGTGTAAGTGGTGTAGGGCTCCAAGAGACCCAGTACTTC.

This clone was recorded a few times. The CDR3 region has the DNA TGTGCCAGCAGTAGGCAGGGGTGGAATCAGCCCCAGCATTTT. Its protein product is CASSRQGWNQPQHF. The chain recombines TRBV6-2 or TRBV6-3 with TRBJ1-5; weak D call: TRBD1 (6 bases). The V gene's germline CDR1 is MNHEY and CDR2 SVGEGT. CDR3 length: 14 residues. The V and J ends lost 5 bases and 4 bases respectively, with 12 bases between them.

CDR3 loop: CSVLDRGGYGYTF. The CDR3 bases are TGCAGCGTTCTGGACAGGGGAGGGTATGGCTACACCTTC. The chain joins TRBV29-1 to TRBJ1-2; TRBD1 aligns across 9 bases. After removal of 5 bases from V and 5 bases from J, the junction contained 6 bases not matched to a gene. CDR1 SQVTM and CDR2 ANQGSEA come from the germline V gene. The CDR3 is made up of 13 amino acids.

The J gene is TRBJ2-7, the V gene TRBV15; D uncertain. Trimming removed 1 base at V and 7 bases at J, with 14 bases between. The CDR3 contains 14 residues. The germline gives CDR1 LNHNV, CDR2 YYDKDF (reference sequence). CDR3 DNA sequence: TGTGCCACCAGCAGAGTCGGCTACTTAAGGGAGCAGTACTTC. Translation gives CATSRVGYLREQYF.

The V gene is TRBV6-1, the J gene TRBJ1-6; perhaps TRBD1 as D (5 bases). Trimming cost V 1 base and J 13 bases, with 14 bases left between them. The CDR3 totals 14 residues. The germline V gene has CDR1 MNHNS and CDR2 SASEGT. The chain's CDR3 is CASSEVGGRDPLHF. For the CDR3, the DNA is TGTGCCAGCAGTGAAGTGGGTGGCAGGGACCCCCTCCACTTT.

Here the CDR3 DNA reads TGTGCCTGGAGCCACGTAGTGAGCTATAATTCACCCCTCCACTTT. Translating gives CAWSHVVSYNSPLHF. The chain combines TRBV30 with TRBJ1-6; D remains unclear. Germline values: CDR1 GTSNPN, CDR2 SVGIG (reference sequence). Trimming shortened V by 3 bases and J by 3 bases, and 12 bases separated the two germline ends. This CDR3 has 15 residues.

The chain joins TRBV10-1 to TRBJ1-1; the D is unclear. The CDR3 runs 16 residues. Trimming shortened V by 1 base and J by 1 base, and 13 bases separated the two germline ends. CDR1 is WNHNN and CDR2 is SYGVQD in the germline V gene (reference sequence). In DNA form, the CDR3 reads TGCGCCAGCAGTGAGTTTAAGGGAGCCCCGAACACTGAAGCTTTCTTT. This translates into CASSEFKGAPNTEAFF.

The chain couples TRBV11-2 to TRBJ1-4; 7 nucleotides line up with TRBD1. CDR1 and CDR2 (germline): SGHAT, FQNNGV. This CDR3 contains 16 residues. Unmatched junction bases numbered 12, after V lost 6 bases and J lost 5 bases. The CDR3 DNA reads TGTGCCAGCAGTCCGTTAAGGGACAGCTTAAATGAAAAACTGTTTTTT. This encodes CASSPLRDSLNEKLFF.

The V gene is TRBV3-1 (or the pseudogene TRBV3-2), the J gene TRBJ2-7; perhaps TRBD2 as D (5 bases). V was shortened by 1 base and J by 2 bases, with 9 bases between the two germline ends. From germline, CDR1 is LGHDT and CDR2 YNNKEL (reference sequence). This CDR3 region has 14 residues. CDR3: CASSQGGSTYEQYF. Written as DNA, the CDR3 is TGTGCCAGCAGCCAAGGAGGGTCCACCTACGAGCAGTACTTC.

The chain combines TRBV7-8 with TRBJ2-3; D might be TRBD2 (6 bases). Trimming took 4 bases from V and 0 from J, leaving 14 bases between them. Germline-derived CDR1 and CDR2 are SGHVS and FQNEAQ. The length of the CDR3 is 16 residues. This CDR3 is CASSSLRGVSTDTQYF. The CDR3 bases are TGTGCCAGCAGCTCGCTTCGCGGGGTTAGCACAGATACGCAGTATTTT.

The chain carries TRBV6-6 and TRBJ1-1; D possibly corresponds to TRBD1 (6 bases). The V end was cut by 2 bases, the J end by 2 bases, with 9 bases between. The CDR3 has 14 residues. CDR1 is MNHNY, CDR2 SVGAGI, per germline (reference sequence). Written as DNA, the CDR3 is TGTGCCAGCAGTTACGGCAGGGGAAACACTGAAGCTTTCTTT. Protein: CASSYGRGNTEAFF.

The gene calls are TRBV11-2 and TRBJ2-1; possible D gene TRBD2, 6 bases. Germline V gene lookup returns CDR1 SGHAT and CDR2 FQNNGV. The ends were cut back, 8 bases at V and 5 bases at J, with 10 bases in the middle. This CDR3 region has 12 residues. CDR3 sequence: CASRGGNNEQFF. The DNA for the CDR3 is TGTGCCAGCCGGGGCGGGAACAATGAGCAGTTCTTC.